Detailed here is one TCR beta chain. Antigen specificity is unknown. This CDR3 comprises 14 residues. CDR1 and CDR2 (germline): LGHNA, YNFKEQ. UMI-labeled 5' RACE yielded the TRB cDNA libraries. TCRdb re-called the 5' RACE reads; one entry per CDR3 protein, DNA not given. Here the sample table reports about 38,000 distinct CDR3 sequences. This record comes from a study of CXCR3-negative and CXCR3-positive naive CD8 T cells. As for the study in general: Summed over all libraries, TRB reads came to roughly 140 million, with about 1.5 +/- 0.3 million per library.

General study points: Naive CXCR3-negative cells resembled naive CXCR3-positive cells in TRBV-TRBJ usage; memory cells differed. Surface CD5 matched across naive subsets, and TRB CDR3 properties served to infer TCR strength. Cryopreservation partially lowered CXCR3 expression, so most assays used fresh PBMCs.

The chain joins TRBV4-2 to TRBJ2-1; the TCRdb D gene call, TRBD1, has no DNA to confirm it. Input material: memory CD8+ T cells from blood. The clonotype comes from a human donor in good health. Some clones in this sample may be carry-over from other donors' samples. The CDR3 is CASYPGGGSNEQFF.